These T cell receptor beta chains were read from a single sample in a study of graft-versus-host responses after intestinal transplantation. No cognate antigen is known for these TCRs. The assay was immunoSEQ multiplex PCR, and TCRdb's table has in-frame clones only and misses some. Here the sample spans 78,000 or so clones, around nine tenths being singletons. The source was unstimulated CD8+ T cells sorted from spleen or lymph node cells, collected before transplant. The receptors were sampled from a human donor who was the organ donor for an intestinal transplant. CDR3s include the opening cysteine and the closing phenylalanine or tryptophan. The D gene is left open where the match is weak. The size field is filled for only some rows; it gives once, few, many or a size class.

cdr3_nt,cdr3_aa,clone_size,v_call,j_call,d_call
TGTGCCAGCAGTGACCTTCCGATCACAGGGAGCTCTGGGGCCAACGTCCTGACTTTC,CASSDLPITGSSGANVLTF,-,TRBV6-4,TRBJ2-6,-
TGTGCCAGCAGTGACGCAAACAGCGTTTACAACACCATATATTTT,CASSDANSVYNTIYF,-,TRBV9,TRBJ1-3,-
TGTGCCAGCAAGCAGACCTACGAGCAGTACTTC,CASKQTYEQYF,-,TRBV5-6,TRBJ2-7,-
TGTGCCAGCAGCTTAGGCGGGAGCGAAGCTTTCTTT,CASSLGGSEAFF,-,TRBV7-8,TRBJ1-1,-
TGTGCCAGTAGTATTGGCTCCCTGGGGAGCTCCTATAATTCACCCCTCCACTTT,CASSIGSLGSSYNSPLHF,-,TRBV19,TRBJ1-6,-
TGTGCCAGCAGTTACTCGGTTGGGTATGAGCAGTTCTTC,CASSYSVGYEQFF,-,TRBV6-5,TRBJ2-1,-
TGTGCCATCACAATGGGACAGACCTCTGGAAACACCATATATTTT,CAITMGQTSGNTIYF,-,TRBV10-3,TRBJ1-3,TRBD1
TGTGCCAGCAGCTTAGTTCGACAGGGAAATTCACCCCTCCACTTT,CASSLVRQGNSPLHF,-,TRBV5-6,TRBJ1-6,TRBD1
TGTGCCATCAGTGAGCCTATCGCATCAGGGAAGGGATGGCATGGCTACACCTTC,CAISEPIASGKGWHGYTF,once,TRBV10-3,TRBJ1-2,-
TGTGCCAGCAGCCTAGAAGCCGGCGAGCAGTACTTC,CASSLEAGEQYF,-,TRBV7-9,TRBJ2-7,-
TGTGCCAGCAGCTTACAGGCAGGTCCGAACACTGAAGCTTTCTTT,CASSLQAGPNTEAFF,-,TRBV7-2,TRBJ1-1,-
TGCGCCAGCAGCCAAGTCCAGGATCCCTATGGCTACACCTTC,CASSQVQDPYGYTF,-,TRBV4-1,TRBJ1-2,-